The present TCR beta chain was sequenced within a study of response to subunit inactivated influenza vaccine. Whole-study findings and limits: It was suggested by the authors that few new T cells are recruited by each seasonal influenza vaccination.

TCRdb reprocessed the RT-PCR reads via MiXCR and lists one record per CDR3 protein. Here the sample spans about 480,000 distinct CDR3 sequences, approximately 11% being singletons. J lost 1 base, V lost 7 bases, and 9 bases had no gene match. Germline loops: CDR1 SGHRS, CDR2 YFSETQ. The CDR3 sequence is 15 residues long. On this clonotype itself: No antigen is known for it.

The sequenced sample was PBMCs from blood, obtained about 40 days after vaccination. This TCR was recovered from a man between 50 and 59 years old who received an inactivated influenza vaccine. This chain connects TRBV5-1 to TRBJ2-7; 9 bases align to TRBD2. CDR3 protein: CASRPSGAGSYEQYF. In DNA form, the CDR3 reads TGCGCCAGCCGTCCTAGCGGGGCCGGGTCCTACGAGCAGTACTTC.